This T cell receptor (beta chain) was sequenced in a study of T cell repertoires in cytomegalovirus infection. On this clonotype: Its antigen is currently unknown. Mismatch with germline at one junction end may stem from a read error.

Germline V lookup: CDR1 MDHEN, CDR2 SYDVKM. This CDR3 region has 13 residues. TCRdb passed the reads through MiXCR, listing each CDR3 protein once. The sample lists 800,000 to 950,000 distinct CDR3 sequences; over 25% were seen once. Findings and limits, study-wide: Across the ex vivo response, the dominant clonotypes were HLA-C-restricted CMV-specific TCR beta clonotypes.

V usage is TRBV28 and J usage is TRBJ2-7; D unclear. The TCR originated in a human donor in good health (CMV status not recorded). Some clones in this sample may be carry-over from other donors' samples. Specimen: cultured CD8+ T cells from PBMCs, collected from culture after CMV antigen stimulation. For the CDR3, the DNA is TGTGTCAGCCTTTCGGACGGATCCTACGAGCAGTACTTC. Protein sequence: CVSLSDGSYEQYF.